This record looks at one TCR beta chain sequence and its context. Per the authors' pipeline: Scientists estimated how many nucleated cells there were by amplifying reference gene primers. Generated by immunoSEQ multiplex PCR, the TCRdb table keeps only in-frame clones and is missing some. The DNA gave D and trimming, while V, J and clone size come from that table. This sample has 200,000 to 250,000 clones, with around 90% found just once. The sample is drawn from a study of blood T cell repertoires in COVID-19. Study at large: Whether acute or convalescent, the COVID-19 samples came from the United States, Italy and Spain. From T cells, B-cell-depleted T cells, or PBMCs came the material, which was cDNA or gDNA.

V was pared by 0 bases and J by 8 bases, with 14 bases between. CDR1 is SGHTA and CDR2 is FQGTGA in the germline V gene. This CDR3 spans 15 amino acids. V usage is TRBV7-3 and J usage is TRBJ2-1; D may be TRBD2 (5 bases). This clonotype was sampled from a man in his 60s who had recovered from COVID-19. Source material: peripheral blood. CDR3: CASSLTGTPRDEQFF. The CDR3 coding sequence is TGTGCCAGCAGCTTAACAGGAACACCGAGGGATGAGCAGTTCTTC.